This T cell receptor beta chain was identified during a study of Graves' ophthalmopathy and Graves' hyperthyroidism. Study-wide findings and caveats: Most thyroid-expanded clonotypes exceeding 0.001 frequency were also found in blood. The study's model predicted ophthalmopathy progression at about 68% sensitivity and about 78% specificity.

Researchers turned away patients with other autoimmune diseases, uncontrolled infections, pregnancy or lactation. The evidence that diagnosis relied on was clinical symptoms, serum thyroxine, TRAb, thyroid ultrasound and orbital computed tomography. Germline values: CDR1 ENHRY, CDR2 SYGVKD. The CDR3 has 13 amino acids. The V and J ends lost 3 bases and 6 bases respectively, with 11 bases between them. The sequenced template was RNA, covering the TCR beta CDR3 region. An opening RT-PCR round employed HTBI primers and preceded a second-round multiplex PCR. One entry per CDR3 protein, called by TCRdb with MiXCR from the multiplex PCR reads. Altogether under 800,000 distinct CDR3 sequences are present, around a fifth being singletons, with the ten largest covering approximately 6.5%. In this sample, this clonotype turned up many times. Its antigen is still unknown.

The chain couples TRBV10-3 to TRBJ1-2, with no clear D. The receptor was isolated from a woman younger than 35 with stable Graves' hyperthyroidism. Some clones in this sample may be carry-over from other donors' samples. The source material was peripheral blood. The DNA of the CDR3 is TGTGCCATCAGTGAAGTGTTTGGGCATGGCTACACCTTC. It encodes CAISEVFGHGYTF.